These 12 T cell receptor beta chains were sequenced from one sample in a study of T cell responses to AZD1222 COVID-19 vaccine. The data were produced by immunoSEQ multiplex PCR, yet TCRdb's version contains in-frame clones alone and is incomplete. The table has about 110,000 clones, 85% to 90% seen once; the top ten hold about 5%. The source material was peripheral blood, sampled on day 0 of AZD1222 vaccination. The receptor set was obtained from an adult in good health.

V is TRBV5-6 and J is TRBJ2-7, with 8 bases aligning to TRBD2. Germline V gives CDR1 SGHDT, CDR2 YYEEEE. This CDR3 contains 15 residues. The V and J ends lost 2 bases and 6 bases, in that order; junction bases with no gene match: 10. As DNA, the CDR3 is TGTGCCAGCAGCTTCCTAGGTGCGGGAGGATCCGAGCAGTACTTC. This encodes CASSFLGAGGSEQYF. The whole variable domain, remainder taken from reference TRBV5-6 and TRBJ2-7, is DAGVTQSPTHLIKTRGQQVTLRCSPKSGHDTVSWYQQALGQGPQFIFQYYEEEERQRGNFPDRFSGHQFPNYSSELNVNALLLGDSALYLCASSFLGAGGSEQYFGPGTRLTVT.

The chain combines TRBV11-2 with TRBJ2-3, with D uncertain. CDR1 is SGHAT, CDR2 FQNNGV, per germline. The V and J ends lost 4 bases and 4 bases respectively, with 15 bases between them. The CDR3 has 15 residues. The CDR3: CASSYRPMSADTQYF. The CDR3 DNA follows: TGTGCCAGCAGCTACCGCCCCATGAGCGCAGATACGCAGTATTTT.

J is TRBJ1-3 and V is TRBV6-5; no reliable D call. Germline V gene lookup returns CDR1 MNHEY and CDR2 SVGAGI. CDR3 length: 13 residues. Trimming shortened V by 2 bases and J by 3 bases, and 5 bases separated the two germline ends. The CDR3 DNA sequence: TGTGCCAGCAGTTACCTGGGTGGAAACACCATATATTTT. It specifies CASSYLGGNTIYF.

V and J are TRBV29-1 and TRBJ1-2, with D possibly TRBD1 on 6 matching bases. Germline CDR1 is SQVTM and CDR2 is ANQGSEA. With 7 bases removed from V and 8 bases from J, the gap between germline ends came to 14 bases. This CDR3 spans 11 amino acids. The CDR3 spells CSGRGGSGYTF. The CDR3 DNA follows: TGCAGCGGGAGGGGGGGCAGCGGCTACACCTTC.

The chain couples TRBV19 to TRBJ2-7; 9 positions match TRBD1. Per germline, CDR1 LNHDA and CDR2 SQIVND (reference sequence). J lost 3 bases, V lost 6 bases, and 3 bases had no gene match. The CDR3 runs to 13 residues. The chain's CDR3 is CASSRDRDYEQYF. The CDR3 DNA is TGTGCCAGTAGCCGGGACAGGGACTACGAGCAGTACTTC.

V and J are TRBV5-3 and TRBJ1-4; D is undetermined. TRBV5-3 is annotated as an ORF whose role is uncertain. This CDR3 region has 14 residues. V was cut by 6 bases and J by 8 bases, with 17 bases left in between. CDR3 region: CARKRARRAEKLFF. The CDR3 nucleotides are TGTGCCAGAAAGAGAGCCCGCCGAGCCGAAAAACTGTTTTTT.

The chain combines TRBV12-5 with TRBJ2-7; 11 positions match TRBD2. The V gene's germline CDR1 is LGHNT and CDR2 FRNRAP. The CDR3 is made up of 18 amino acids. V gave up 0 bases and J gave up 0 bases; unmatched junction bases: 7. The DNA of the CDR3 is TGTGCTAGTGGTTTGGTTGCGGCTAGCGGGGGGAGCTCCTACGAGCAGTACTTC. This translates into CASGLVAASGGSSYEQYF.

The chain is built from TRBV4-1 and TRBJ2-1; TRBD2 agrees at 9 bases. V lost 5 bases, J lost 8 bases, and 7 bases stayed unmatched. The germline CDR1 and CDR2 sequences are MGHRA and YSYEKL. This CDR3 region has 14 residues. CDR3 in amino acids: CASSVGTSSDEQFF. CDR3 nucleotide sequence: TGCGCCAGCAGCGTCGGGACTAGCTCGGATGAGCAGTTCTTC.

The chain uses TRBV4-1 and TRBJ1-2, with D uncertain. Germline CDR1 MGHRA, CDR2 YSYEKL. The CDR3 is made up of 14 amino acids. V lost 0 bases and J 4 bases, leaving 9 bases between the germline ends. CDR3 protein: CASSQDGFAYGYTF. The CDR3 nucleotides read TGCGCCAGCAGCCAAGATGGGTTCGCCTATGGCTACACCTTC.

This chain joins TRBV7-9 and TRBJ1-2, with D uncertain. The V and J ends lost 2 bases and 6 bases respectively, with 7 bases between them. The CDR3 totals 12 residues. CDR1 is SEHNR, CDR2 FQNEAQ, per germline (reference sequence). The CDR3 sequence: CASSLNRDGYTF. The CDR3 DNA follows: TGTGCCAGCAGCTTAAATAGGGATGGCTACACCTTC.

The chain recombines TRBV29-1 with TRBJ1-5, with D unresolved. CDR1 and CDR2 (germline): SQVTM, ANQGSEA. The CDR3 has 13 residues. V lost 2 bases and J lost 2, with 7 bases in between. CDR3 sequence: CSVETDGNQPQHF. CDR3 sequence (DNA): TGCAGCGTTGAAACGGACGGCAATCAGCCCCAGCATTTT.

The chain carries TRBV4-3 and TRBJ2-7; no definite D call. The CDR3 consists of 11 residues. Trimming pared 4 bases from V and 7 bases from J, leaving 8 bases between. CDR1 and CDR2 (germline): LGHNA, YSLEER. CDR3 loop: CASSPGCEQYF. The CDR3 DNA follows: TGCGCCAGCAGCCCCGGTTGTGAGCAGTACTTC.